The T cell receptor beta chain described here comes from a study of a mutant IDH1 vaccine in newly diagnosed glioma. Across the study: Of treated patients, 62.5% were men and about 40% women, averaging about 40 years. Previous treatment comprised radiotherapy, temozolomide, or both, mostly both.

The V gene's germline CDR1 is SGHRS and CDR2 YFSETQ. This CDR3 contains 15 residues. V dropped 4 bases and J dropped 8 bases, with 18 bases sitting between them. Profiled with immunoSEQ multiplex PCR; TCRdb holds only in-frame clones, not every one. The sample yields some 60,000 clones, more than 85% seen once. Specified time point: baseline, week 1 (first vaccination visit). Treatment of the sample: pre-vaccination baseline after standard-of-care therapy. Diagnosis in the donors showed new WHO grade 3 or 4 astrocytomas that were IDH1-mutant and ATRX-lost. The rearrangement joins TRBV5-1 to TRBJ1-4, with D tentatively TRBD1 (6 bases). This receptor was taken from a man between 50 and 59 years old with glioma. This material consisted of PBMCs, taken from a glioma patient treated with radiotherapy, temozolomide or both. The CDR3, as DNA: TGCGCCAGCAGCCCGGGGACACCCCATCGGGAAAAACTGTTTTTT. Protein sequence: CASSPGTPHREKLFF.